A selection of T cell receptor beta chains follows, all from one sample in a study of low-dose radiotherapy and immunotherapy resistance in tumors. TCRdb fed the reads into MiXCR, producing one record per CDR3 protein. The sample includes about 91,000 distinct CDR3 sequences, under 25% of them seen just once. The specimen comprised PBMCs, sampled after low-dose radiotherapy plus immunotherapy. These receptors originate from a female donor with ovarian cancer. Both conserved end residues are part of each CDR3. The D gene is left open where the match is weak. The size entry is marked missing in some rows and otherwise reads once, few, many or a size class.

TRBV5-6	-	many	TRBJ2-7	CASSLVAYEQYF	TGTGCCAGCAGCTTGGTAGCCTACGAGCAGTACTTC
TRBV5-1	-	medium-sized	TRBJ2-6	CASSFDSVSGANVLTF	TGTGCCAGCAGCTTCGACAGTGTCTCTGGGGCCAACGTCCTGACTTTC
TRBV5-1	TRBD2	many	TRBJ2-4	CASSLAGGKDIQYF	TGCGCCAGCAGCTTGGCGGGGGGTAAGGACATTCAGTACTTC
TRBV28	-	-	TRBJ1-5	CASVRDINQPQHF	TGTGCCAGTGTGAGGGATATCAATCAGCCCCAGCATTTT
TRBV6-2/TRBV6-3	-	many	TRBJ1-1	CASRVGGPGATEAFF	TGTGCCAGCAGAGTTGGCGGTCCAGGGGCCACTGAAGCTTTCTTT
TRBV5-1	TRBD1	-	TRBJ2-1	CASSSSGGPYNEQFF	TGCGCCAGCAGTTCCTCAGGGGGACCTTACAATGAGCAGTTCTTC
TRBV30	-	few	TRBJ1-1	CAWSRAEGTEAFF	TGTGCCTGGAGTCGGGCGGAGGGGACTGAAGCTTTCTTT
TRBV18	TRBD1	many	TRBJ2-1	CASSRGQTLYNEQFF	TGTGCCAGCTCAAGGGGGCAGACCCTCTACAATGAGCAGTTCTTC
TRBV29-1	-	many	TRBJ2-4	CSIRQALAKNIQYF	TGCAGCATCCGACAAGCACTAGCCAAAAACATTCAGTACTTC
TRBV6-2/TRBV6-3	-	many	TRBJ1-2	CASSAPTGGYTF	TGTGCCAGCAGTGCTCCAACTGGTGGCTACACCTTC
TRBV5-1	-	many	TRBJ2-2	CASSPTGFTGELFF	TGCGCCAGCAGTCCTACAGGGTTCACCGGGGAGCTGTTTTTT
TRBV5-1	-	few	TRBJ2-7	CASSRTQLSYEQYF	TGCGCCAGCAGTAGGACTCAACTCTCCTACGAGCAGTACTTC
TRBV19	TRBD1	many	TRBJ2-2	CASTHRGPVGELFF	TGTGCCAGTACTCACAGGGGGCCGGTCGGGGAGCTGTTTTTT
TRBV6-6	TRBD1	few	TRBJ2-7	CASLGQGGYEQYF	TGTGCCAGCCTCGGACAGGGGGGATACGAGCAGTACTTC
TRBV30	-	many	TRBJ1-4	CAWSVRAGSLLGTGKLFF	TGTGCCTGGAGTGTGCGGGCAGGGTCGTTACTCGGGACTGGAAAACTGTTTTTT
TRBV18	-	-	TRBJ1-1	CASSRTERDTEAFF	TGTGCCAGCTCGCGGACGGAGAGAGACACTGAAGCTTTCTTT
TRBV28	-	many	TRBJ2-7	CASSTLLITYEQYF	TGTGCCAGCAGTACTCTACTCATTACCTACGAGCAGTACTTC
TRBV12-3/TRBV12-4	-	-	TRBJ2-2	CASSLAGRVLYTGELFF	TGTGCCAGCAGTTTAGCTGGCAGGGTTCTGTACACCGGGGAGCTGTTTTTT
TRBV12-3/TRBV12-4	-	-	TRBJ2-1	CASTYPAAYNEQFF	TGTGCCAGCACCTACCCGGCAGCCTACAATGAGCAGTTCTTC
TRBV20-1	TRBD2	many	TRBJ2-5	CSAMSGNQETQYF	TGCAGTGCCATGAGCGGGAACCAAGAGACCCAGTACTTC
TRBV7-9	TRBD1	many	TRBJ2-3	CASSTTGGKDTQYF	TGTGCCAGCAGCACGACAGGGGGCAAAGATACGCAGTATTTT
TRBV11-2	-	-	TRBJ2-7	CASSPGVGSTYEQYF	TGTGCCAGCAGCCCAGGGGTCGGCAGTACCTACGAGCAGTACTTC
TRBV18	-	many	TRBJ1-5	CASSPTFEQPQHF	TGTGCCAGCTCACCAACATTCGAGCAGCCCCAGCATTTT
TRBV7-9	TRBD1	many	TRBJ2-7	CASSPGGTSSYEQYF	TGTGCCAGCAGCCCAGGGGGCACAAGCTCCTACGAGCAGTACTTC
TRBV3-1	-	many	TRBJ1-1	CASTRHFNTEAFF	TGTGCCAGCACCCGACACTTTAACACTGAAGCTTTCTTT
TRBV11-2	TRBD1	many	TRBJ2-5	CASSLVRGRGTQYF	TGTGCCAGCAGCTTAGTCAGGGGGCGAGGGACCCAGTACTTC
TRBV29-1	-	-	TRBJ2-7	CSVGTAYEQYF	TGCAGCGTAGGGACCGCGTACGAGCAGTACTTC
TRBV20-1	-	many	TRBJ2-1	CSASKPTGIYNEQFF	TGCAGTGCTAGTAAACCAACCGGTATATACAATGAGCAGTTCTTC
TRBV12-3/TRBV12-4	TRBD1	many	TRBJ1-5	CASSTQMTGVQPQHF	TGTGCCAGCAGCACTCAAATGACAGGGGTTCAGCCCCAGCATTTT
TRBV11-2	-	many	TRBJ2-5	CASSFSTVKETQYF	TGTGCCAGCAGCTTTTCGACAGTTAAAGAGACCCAGTACTTC
TRBV12-3/TRBV12-4	-	many	TRBJ1-1	CASSYTNTEAFF	TGTGCCAGCAGTTACACGAACACTGAAGCTTTCTTT
TRBV6-2/TRBV6-3	-	many	TRBJ1-1	CASSYRGPNTEAFF	TGTGCCAGCAGTTACCGAGGGCCGAACACTGAAGCTTTCTTT
TRBV4-1	-	many	TRBJ1-1	CASSPRALNTEAFF	TGCGCCAGCAGCCCCAGGGCGTTGAACACTGAAGCTTTCTTT
TRBV18	-	many	TRBJ1-5	CASSLDTGTTSNQPQHF	TGTGCCAGCTCGCTGGATACCGGGACCACAAGCAATCAGCCCCAGCATTTT
TRBV5-4	TRBD1	many	TRBJ1-6	CASSLGQGNNSPLHF	TGTGCCAGCAGCTTGGGACAGGGGAACAATTCACCCCTCCACTTT
TRBV28	-	many	TRBJ2-7	CAAAGTYGASYF	TGTGCCGCCGCAGGGACCTACGGAGCGTCGTACTTC
TRBV18	-	-	TRBJ1-5	CASSRGNNQPQHF	TGTGCCAGCTCACGTGGTAACAATCAGCCCCAGCATTTT
TRBV4-3	TRBD2	many	TRBJ2-1	CASSQDGTSGIGQFF	TGCGCCAGCAGCCAAGATGGGACTAGCGGGATTGGGCAGTTCTTC
TRBV20-1	TRBD2	many	TRBJ2-7	CSASQFGGSSYEQYF	TGCAGTGCTAGTCAATTCGGCGGGAGCTCCTACGAGCAGTACTTC
TRBV19	-	-	TRBJ1-5	CASSSLGATKPQHF	TGTGCCAGTAGTTCTCTGGGCGCAACGAAGCCCCAGCATTTT
TRBV29-1	TRBD1	many	TRBJ2-7	CSAQTHRGEQYF	TGCAGCGCCCAAACACACAGGGGCGAGCAGTACTTC
TRBV12-3/TRBV12-4	-	many	TRBJ2-4	CASSIQALENIQYF	TGTGCCAGCAGTATACAGGCCCTTGAAAACATTCAGTACTTC
TRBV27	-	many	TRBJ2-7	CASSSLKVSRSYEQYF	TGTGCCAGCAGTTCCCTCAAGGTATCGCGTTCCTACGAGCAGTACTTC
TRBV7-8	TRBD2	many	TRBJ2-2	CASSLLAGGRSGELFF	TGTGCCAGCAGCTTACTAGCGGGAGGGCGCTCCGGGGAGCTGTTTTTT
TRBV7-2	-	-	TRBJ2-6	CASTPSSGANVLTF	TGTGCCAGCACCCCTTCCTCTGGGGCCAACGTCCTGACTTTC
TRBV12-3/TRBV12-4	-	many	TRBJ1-1	CASSHSGGTEAFF	TGTGCCAGCAGCCATTCGGGGGGCACTGAAGCTTTCTTT
TRBV9	TRBD1	many	TRBJ2-3	CASSVYGQGQTDTQYF	TGTGCCAGCAGCGTCTACGGACAGGGACAGACGGATACGCAGTATTTT